This T cell receptor (beta chain) was sequenced during a study of tumor-infiltrating lymphocytes in primary liver carcinoma. The study, taken as a whole, reports: Less overlap was seen in tumor-adjacent and tumor-blood pairs than in tumor region pairs.

Germline CDR1 is SEHNR and CDR2 is FQNEAQ (reference sequence). The CDR3 is 14 residues long. Trimming took 7 bases from V and 2 from J, leaving 12 bases between them. Details on this clonotype: The antigen is undetermined. Possible read error: a much larger clone is one base away.

Production of TCR beta cDNA used approximately 0.55 ug total RNA together with a constant-region primer. Three-round nested multiplex PCR performed with slightly modified ARM-PCR produced the TCR beta libraries. A C-beta reverse primer and TRBV1-TRBV30 forward primers served in each of the first two PCR rounds, at 10 cycles apiece. MiXCR, run by TCRdb on the multiplex PCR reads, gives a single entry per CDR3 protein. The table lists fewer than 110,000 distinct CDR3 sequences, under 70% of them singletons. Without any cell sorting, about 19-32 mg of bulk tissue yielded co-extracted RNA and DNA. The rearrangement links TRBV7-9 to TRBJ2-1; D perhaps matches TRBD2 (5 bases). The source is a woman aged 60-75 years with primary liver carcinoma and hepatitis B virus infection. Sequencing was carried out using liver tumor tissue from sampling region 2. Specified subset: tumor region T2, inferior pole. CDR3 amino acids: CASKLVEPYNEQFF. The CDR3 coding sequence is TGTGCCAGCAAACTAGTGGAGCCCTACAATGAGCAGTTCTTC. Filled out from reference TRBV7-9 and TRBJ2-1, the complete variable domain reads DTGVSQNPRHKITKRGQNVTFRCDPISEHNRLYWYRQTLGQGPEFLTYFQNEAQLEKSRLLSDRFSAERPKGSFSTLEIQRTEQGDSAMYLCASKLVEPYNEQFFGPGTRLTVL.